One and the same sample provided the 10 T cell receptor beta chains below, sequenced in a study of chemoradiotherapy in HPV16-positive cancers. TCRdb's table, derived via immunoSEQ multiplex PCR, lists solely in-frame clones and lacks some. The data contain fewer than 40,000 clones, about 82% of them singletons. The specimen was blood, collected from a patient who underwent chemoradiotherapy. Receptors were obtained from a human donor with HPV-associated anogenital cancer.

The chain is built from TRBV4-1 and TRBJ2-3; 10 bases map to TRBD2. The CDR3 spans 17 residues. V was clipped by 1 base and J by 1 base; unmatched bases: 5. Germline V lookup: CDR1 MGHRA, CDR2 YSYEKL. The CDR3 nucleotides read TGCGCCAGCAGCCAAGGAGGACTAGCGGTAGGCACAGATACGCAGTATTTT. Translating it yields CASSQGGLAVGTDTQYF.

V gene TRBV9 combines with J gene TRBJ2-7; D uncertain. The V gene lost 0 bases and the J gene lost 6 bases, with 22 bases spanning the gap. Germline V CDR1 and CDR2: SGDLS, YYNGEE. This CDR3 comprises 17 residues. The CDR3 coding sequence is TGTGCCAGCAGCGTAGGGGTAAACACAAACCCCCCTCCCGAGCAGTACTTC. Translation gives CASSVGVNTNPPPEQYF.

V gene TRBV9 combines with J gene TRBJ1-1; D ambiguous. The CDR3 spans 14 residues. The V gene lost 3 bases and the J gene lost 2 bases, with 11 bases spanning the gap. The germline V gene encodes CDR1 SGDLS and CDR2 YYNGEE. CDR3 protein: CASSDLGGNTEAFF. Here the CDR3 DNA reads TGTGCCAGCAGCGACCTGGGCGGAAACACTGAAGCTTTCTTT.

The V call is TRBV9, the J call TRBJ1-2; possible D gene TRBD1, 5 bases. Germline V gives CDR1 SGDLS, CDR2 YYNGEE. The CDR3 loop spans 14 amino acids. The V end was cut by 0 bases, the J end by 0 bases, with 6 bases between. CDR3 bases: TGTGCCAGCAGCGTAGGACAGACTAACTATGGCTACACCTTC. Translated: CASSVGQTNYGYTF.

This clone has just a few counts. The chain combines TRBV10-2 with TRBJ2-5, with D perhaps TRBD2 (5 bases). Germline values: CDR1 WSHSY, CDR2 SAAADI. The CDR3 runs to 14 residues. Deletions cut 3 bases from V and 3 bases from J, with 11 bases between. The CDR3 DNA follows: TGCGCCAGCAGTGACCTCCCGGGAAAAGAGACCCAGTACTTC. Translating gives CASSDLPGKETQYF.

V is TRBV11-1 and J is TRBJ2-3; 8 bases agree with TRBD2. Looked up from germline, CDR1 is SGHAT and CDR2 is FQDESV (reference sequence). The J segment lost 1 base and the V segment lost 2 bases, leaving 11 bases of the junction unmatched. This CDR3 has 18 amino acids. The CDR3 DNA follows: TGTGCCAGCAGCTTAAGAGCATCTGGGCGGGGGGGCACAGATACGCAGTATTTT. Its translation is CASSLRASGRGGTDTQYF.

The chain joins TRBV29-1 to TRBJ2-5; TRBD2 agrees at 8 bases. Per the germline V gene, CDR1 is SQVTM and CDR2 is ANQGSEA. This CDR3 contains 16 residues. The V gene end was trimmed by 5 bases and the J gene end by 1 base; junction bases not matched to a gene: 12. CDR3 region: CSVLLMVSGAQETQYF. Written as DNA, the CDR3 is TGCAGCGTTCTGCTTATGGTTAGCGGGGCCCAAGAGACCCAGTACTTC.

The V gene is TRBV29-1, the J gene TRBJ2-3; 9 nucleotides match TRBD1. The CDR3 spans 13 residues. Germline loops: CDR1 SQVTM, CDR2 ANQGSEA. Losses at the gene ends were 5 bases for V and 3 bases for J; bases not matched to a gene: 3. The CDR3 protein is CSVSQGATDTQYF. CDR3 nucleotide sequence: TGCAGCGTTTCACAGGGGGCAACAGATACGCAGTATTTT.

The chain uses TRBV9 and TRBJ2-1; a weak D match, TRBD2 (7 bases). From germline, CDR1 is SGDLS and CDR2 YYNGEE. The CDR3 extends over 17 amino acids. Trimming pared 4 bases from V and 1 base from J, leaving 18 bases between. The CDR3 reads CASSLRGQRGSYNEQFF. The CDR3 DNA is TGTGCCAGCAGCCTGAGAGGACAGCGGGGATCCTACAATGAGCAGTTCTTC.

The chain is built from TRBV19 and TRBJ1-2; weak D call: TRBD1 (6 bases). The CDR3 contains 13 residues. Germline values: CDR1 LNHDA, CDR2 SQIVND (reference sequence). V was clipped by 8 bases and J by 8 bases, with 18 bases between them. The CDR3 loop is CASYRRTEGGYTF. The CDR3 DNA is TGTGCCAGTTACAGACGGACAGAAGGAGGCTACACCTTC.